This passage covers 3 T cell receptor beta chains from one sample sequenced in a study of T cells after yellow fever vaccination. TCRdb re-derived calls from the 5' RACE reads in MiXCR, one entry per CDR3 protein. This table has about 400,000 distinct CDR3 sequences, 11% appearing once. The sequencing here drew on PBMCs, taken on the day of the first yellow fever vaccination. The receptors were gathered from a man between 18 and 35 years old who received the YFV17D yellow fever vaccine.

The chain recombines TRBV28 with TRBJ2-7, with a possible D match to TRBD2 (6 bases). Germline lookup yields CDR1 MDHEN and CDR2 SYDVKM. CDR3 length: 15 amino acids. With 3 bases removed from V and 1 base from J, the gap between germline ends came to 13 bases. CDR3: CASSLGGGRSYEQYV. CDR3 coding DNA: TGTGCCAGCAGTTTGGGGGGAGGTAGGTCCTACGAGCAGTACGTC.

This clonotype was detected only a few times. This chain uses TRBV5-1 with TRBJ2-7; D is possibly TRBD2 (5 bases). This CDR3 is 16 amino acids long. Trimming left V 3 bases short and J 5 bases short, with 21 bases between. Germline V gene data show CDR1 as SGHRS and CDR2 as YFSETQ. The CDR3 nucleotides are TGCGCCAGCAGCTCCGGGTTTCGCGGGTGGAGCCACGAGCAGTACTTC. Translating it yields CASSSGFRGWSHEQYF.

DNA for the CDR3: TGTGCCAGCAGCCCCGGAACAGGGTCTACTGAAGCTTTCTTT. Its protein product is CASSPGTGSTEAFF. The chain recombines TRBV5-4 with TRBJ1-1, with D possibly being TRBD1 (6 bases). CDR1 SGHNT and CDR2 YYREEE come from the germline V gene (reference sequence). V was trimmed by 4 bases and J by 5 bases, leaving 15 bases between them. The CDR3 consists of 14 residues.